Shown below are 9 T cell receptor beta chains from a single sample sequenced in a study of cytomegalovirus exposure and HLA in healthy donors. 13 Jbeta primers and 60 Vbeta primers were used for the PCR. Measured with immunoSEQ multiplex PCR; TCRdb has only the in-frame clones, and not every one. This sample yields 95,000 or so clones, of which around 86% are seen a single time; roughly 4% belongs to the top ten. The sample was PBMCs. These receptors were collected from an older woman in good health and CMV-seropositive.

The chain carries TRBV19 and TRBJ2-7, with D tentatively TRBD1 (5 bases). This CDR3 comprises 15 residues. Germline CDR1 reads LNHDA; CDR2 reads SQIVND (reference sequence). Deletions cut 4 bases from V and 0 bases from J, with 13 bases between. The CDR3 region is CASSTQGRGSYEQYF. CDR3 DNA: TGTGCCAGTAGTACTCAGGGTAGGGGCTCCTACGAGCAGTACTTC.

This clone was detected once. The V and J genes are TRBV2 and TRBJ2-3; the D gene is possibly TRBD2 (6 bases). Germline V gene data show CDR1 as SNHLY and CDR2 as FYNNEI. V was trimmed by 8 bases and J by 1 base, leaving 13 bases between them. The CDR3 contains 14 residues. CDR3 nucleotide sequence: TGTGCCAGCTATAGCGGTAAGGGCACAGATACGCAGTATTTT. It yields the protein CASYSGKGTDTQYF.

J is TRBJ2-5 and V is TRBV30, with TRBD2 matching over 13 bases. CDR3 length: 16 amino acids. The germline V gene has CDR1 GTSNPN and CDR2 SVGIG (reference sequence). V shed 2 bases, J shed 4 bases, and the junction held 7 bases outside the gene matches. This CDR3 reads CAWSRGLAGDAETQYF. CDR3 DNA: TGTGCCTGGAGTAGAGGACTAGCGGGAGACGCAGAGACCCAGTACTTC.

This chain uses TRBV6-5 with TRBJ2-2; weak D call: TRBD1 (5 bases). V was pared by 6 bases and J by 1 base, with 9 bases between. The V gene's germline CDR1 is MNHEY and CDR2 SVGAGI. The CDR3 length is 14 residues. This CDR3 is CASSSGQNTGELFF. The CDR3 bases are TGTGCCAGCAGCTCCGGACAGAACACCGGGGAGCTGTTTTTT.

The chain recombines TRBV7-6 with TRBJ1-1; 8 nucleotides line up with TRBD1. This CDR3 is built from 18 residues. Germline loops: CDR1 SGHVS, CDR2 FNYEAQ. J was trimmed by 0 bases and V by 3 bases; bases with no gene match: 12. The CDR3 DNA sequence: TGTGCCAGCAGCTTTTCGCGCGGACAGGGTGGAATGAACACTGAAGCTTTCTTT. It codes for CASSFSRGQGGMNTEAFF.

The chain links TRBV7-9 to TRBJ2-7; D is perhaps TRBD1 (6 bases). The CDR3 totals 14 residues. Looked up from germline, CDR1 is SEHNR and CDR2 is FQNEAQ (reference sequence). Deletions cut 8 bases from V and 3 bases from J, with 17 bases between. This CDR3 reads CASGLSGTHYEQYF. In DNA form, the CDR3 reads TGTGCCAGCGGCCTATCCGGGACACACTACGAGCAGTACTTC.

This chain joins TRBV7-3 and TRBJ2-2; the D is unclear. The CDR3 runs 14 residues. V lost 6 bases to trimming and J lost 5 bases, with 13 bases between them. From germline, CDR1 is SGHTA and CDR2 FQGTGA. The CDR3 DNA reads as TGTGCCAGCAGGAAACCCCAGGAAACCGGGGAGCTGTTTTTT. Its translation is CASRKPQETGELFF.

The chain is built from TRBV5-1 and TRBJ2-3; D uncertain. CDR1 is SGHRS and CDR2 is YFSETQ in the germline V gene. This CDR3 comprises 13 residues. Trimming removed 3 bases from V and 2 bases from J, with 7 bases in between. CDR3: CASSSSSTDTQYF. The CDR3 bases are TGCGCCAGCAGCTCGAGTTCCACAGATACGCAGTATTTT.

The J gene is TRBJ2-1, the V gene TRBV30; 8 nucleotides align to TRBD2. CDR1 is GTSNPN and CDR2 is SVGIG in the germline V gene (reference sequence). The J segment lost 8 bases and the V segment lost 6 bases, leaving 12 bases of the junction unmatched. CDR3 length: 14 residues. The CDR3 loop is CACPRLAPADEQFF. In nucleotides, the CDR3 is TGTGCCTGCCCCCGACTAGCGCCGGCGGATGAGCAGTTCTTC. The whole variable domain, filled in from reference TRBV30 and TRBJ2-1, reads SQTIHQWPATLVQPVGSPLSLECTVEGTSNPNLYWYRQAAGRGLQLLFYSVGIGQISSEVPQNLSASRPQDRQFILSSKKLLLSDSGFYLCACPRLAPADEQFFGPGTRLTVL.